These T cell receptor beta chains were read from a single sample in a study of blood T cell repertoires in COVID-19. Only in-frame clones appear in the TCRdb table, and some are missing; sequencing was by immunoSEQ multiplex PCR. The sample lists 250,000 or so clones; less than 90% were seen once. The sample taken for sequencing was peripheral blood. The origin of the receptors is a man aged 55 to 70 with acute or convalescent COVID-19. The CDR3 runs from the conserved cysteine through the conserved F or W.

cdr3_aa: CSGRGGGTDTQYF; cdr3_length: 13; v_call: TRBV29-1
cdr3_aa: CASSQAPGDTGELFF; cdr3_length: 15; v_call: TRBV3-1/TRBV3-2
cdr3_aa: CATSREVGLLLETQYF; cdr3_length: 16; v_call: TRBV15
cdr3_aa: CASSQEGLAGGQYF; cdr3_length: 14; v_call: TRBV3-1/TRBV3-2
cdr3_aa: CASSLNYGNYGYTF; cdr3_length: 14; v_call: TRBV7-2
cdr3_aa: CASSLAGGSSYNSPLHF; cdr3_length: 17; v_call: TRBV5-4
cdr3_aa: CASSPFPGQDLRAFF; cdr3_length: 15; v_call: TRBV18
cdr3_aa: CASSDQGTGIHEQYF; cdr3_length: 15; v_call: TRBV25-1
cdr3_aa: CASSQDRVGNTEAFF; cdr3_length: 15; v_call: TRBV5-8
cdr3_aa: CASSQDPVSYEQYF; cdr3_length: 14; v_call: TRBV3-1/TRBV3-2
cdr3_aa: CASSQEGNYGYTF; cdr3_length: 13; v_call: TRBV5-1
cdr3_aa: CASSYGGKTDTQYF; cdr3_length: 14; v_call: TRBV6-5
cdr3_aa: CASSPLPGTKNTEAFF; cdr3_length: 16; v_call: TRBV18
cdr3_aa: CASRRGYEQYF; cdr3_length: 11; v_call: TRBV25-1